The 9 T cell receptor beta chains reported below all come from one sample, sequenced in a study of T cells in Graves' hyperthyroidism and ophthalmopathy. The TCR beta CDR3 regions underwent amplification using RNA transcripts as the source. A first-round RT-PCR of the TCR CDR3 used the HTBI primer set. Via MiXCR, TCRdb re-called the multiplex PCR reads, giving one row per CDR3 protein. The repertoire includes 490,000 or so distinct CDR3 sequences, approximately 16% of them detected once, and approximately 30% sits in the top ten. Sequenced input: blood. These receptors were collected from a woman aged 25-40 years with Graves' ophthalmopathy.

This clonotype was seen many times. The J gene is TRBJ2-1, the V gene TRBV6-1, with D perhaps TRBD1 or TRBD2 (5 bases each). Trimming cost V 1 base and J 5 bases, with 12 bases left between them. Germline-derived CDR1 and CDR2 are MNHNS and SASEGT. The CDR3 runs 15 residues. The CDR3 protein is CASSEGPRGDNEQFF. The DNA for the CDR3 is TGTGCCAGCAGTGAAGGTCCAAGAGGGGACAATGAGCAGTTCTTC.

This clonotype was counted many times. J is TRBJ2-7 and V is TRBV18; 7 positions agree with TRBD1. The V gene's germline CDR1 is KGHSH and CDR2 LQKENI. The junction had 6 bases not matched to a gene; V was cut back by 4 bases and J by 3 bases. The CDR3 sequence is 14 residues long. CDR3 region: CASSLRTGDYEQYF. CDR3 nucleotides: TGTGCCAGCTCACTCCGGACAGGAGACTACGAGCAGTACTTC.

This clonotype came up a few times. The chain joins TRBV10-3 to TRBJ2-5; a weak D match, TRBD1 (5 bases). From germline, CDR1 is ENHRY and CDR2 SYGVKD. The V and J ends lost 0 bases and 5 bases respectively, with 13 bases between them. The CDR3 totals 15 residues. The CDR3 reads CAISESVPKGETQYF. The CDR3 nucleotides are TGTGCCATCAGTGAGTCTGTCCCAAAGGGGGAGACCCAGTACTTC.

This clonotype was recorded at least ten times. The rearrangement uses TRBV2 and TRBJ1-5; no definite D call. Germline loops: CDR1 SNHLY, CDR2 FYNNEI. Trimming stripped 4 bases from V and 6 bases from J, with 13 bases between. The CDR3 length is 14 residues. Written as DNA, the CDR3 is TGTGCCAGCAGTGGGGTGGATCCGAGTCAGCCCCAGCATTTT. It specifies CASSGVDPSQPQHF. Looking up the rest from reference TRBV2 and TRBJ1-5 gives the full variable domain: EPEVTQTPSHQVTQMGQEVILRCVPISNHLYFYWYRQILGQKVEFLVSFYNNEISEKSEIFDDQFSVERPDGSNFTLKIRSTKLEDSAMYFCASSGVDPSQPQHFGDGTRLSIL.

This clonotype was observed a handful of times. The chain combines TRBV9 with TRBJ2-7; D gene ambiguous. The CDR3 is 14 residues long. Trimming removed 3 bases from V and 3 bases from J, with 13 bases in between. Germline CDR1 SGDLS, CDR2 YYNGEE. CDR3 in DNA: TGTGCCAGCAGCGCCGCGGTTAATGGCTACGAGCAGTACTTC. It encodes CASSAAVNGYEQYF.

There are a few counts of this clonotype. The V and J genes are TRBV24-1 and TRBJ1-1; no clear D gene. The CDR3 totals 11 residues. Trimming took 4 bases from V and 11 from J, leaving 10 bases between them. The germline V gene encodes CDR1 KGHDR and CDR2 SFDVKD. The CDR3: CATSDTNRAFF. The CDR3 coding sequence is TGTGCCACCAGTGACACAAATAGGGCTTTCTTT.

This clonotype was recorded many times. This chain joins TRBV11-2 and TRBJ2-3, with D unresolved. Deletions cut 1 base from V and 4 bases from J, with 12 bases between. In germline, CDR1 is SGHAT, CDR2 FQNNGV. The CDR3 sequence is 15 residues long. CDR3 loop: CASSLADFGPDTQYF. As DNA, the CDR3 is TGTGCCAGCAGCTTAGCCGACTTTGGGCCAGATACGCAGTATTTT.

DNA for the CDR3: TGTGCCAGTAGTGTTTCGACAGGGGGAAAGCCCCAGCATTTT. It specifies CASSVSTGGKPQHF. This chain connects TRBV19 to TRBJ1-5, with 9 bases lining up with TRBD1. V was clipped by 5 bases and J by 8 bases; unmatched bases: 7. Germline V gene sequence: CDR1 LNHDA, CDR2 SQIVND (reference sequence). This CDR3 has 14 residues.

This clonotype was found many times. The rearrangement joins TRBV28 to TRBJ2-3, with D tentatively TRBD1 or TRBD2 (5 bases each). Per germline, CDR1 MDHEN and CDR2 SYDVKM. V was cut by 5 bases and J by 2 bases, with 11 bases left in between. The CDR3 extends over 14 amino acids. DNA of the CDR3: TGTGCCAGCAGTCGTCCGGGGACCACAGATACGCAGTATTTT. Translating gives CASSRPGTTDTQYF.